One and the same sample provided the 18 T cell receptor beta chains below, sequenced in a study of blood T cell repertoires in COVID-19. The protocol was immunoSEQ multiplex PCR, while the TCRdb copy is restricted to in-frame clones and leaves out a portion. Of a few hundred thousand clones listed, 80% to 90% are singletons. The sequenced sample consisted of peripheral blood. The receptors were sampled from a man older than 75 with acute or convalescent COVID-19.

This rearrangement joins TRBV5-1 to TRBJ1-2, with D tentatively TRBD1 (5 bases). Germline V gene lookup returns CDR1 SGHRS and CDR2 YFSETQ. V was cut by 2 bases and J by 8 bases, with 13 bases left in between. The CDR3 consists of 13 residues. DNA of the CDR3: TGCGCCAGCAGCTTAAGGAGGGGTGAGGGCTACACCTTC. Translating gives CASSLRRGEGYTF.

The chain has TRBV10-3 and TRBJ2-7; 9 bases are shared with TRBD1. The CDR3 length is 12 residues. Germline CDR1 reads ENHRY; CDR2 reads SYGVKD. V dropped 10 bases and J dropped 2; count of bases not matched to a gene: 3. This chain's CDR3 is CASGQGTYEQYF. Here the CDR3 DNA reads TGTGCCAGCGGACAGGGGACCTACGAGCAGTACTTC.

The J gene is TRBJ2-3, the V gene TRBV4-2, with TRBD2 matching over 9 bases. The CDR3 extends over 18 amino acids. The ends lost 0 bases at V and 2 bases at J; junction bases unmatched: 9. Germline CDR1 is LGHNA and CDR2 is YNFKEQ. CDR3 DNA: TGTGCCAGCAGCCAAGATCGAGCTAGCGGGGTGTACACAGATACGCAGTATTTT. It yields the protein CASSQDRASGVYTDTQYF.

In regard to this clone: The sample carries other DNA sequences with the same CDR3. V usage is TRBV18 and J usage is TRBJ2-7, with D possibly matching TRBD1 (6 bases). Germline lookup yields CDR1 KGHSH and CDR2 LQKENI. The ends were cut back, 2 bases at V and 4 bases at J, with 6 bases in the middle. The CDR3 spans 12 residues. The chain's CDR3 is CASSPRGYEQYF. The CDR3 nucleotides are TGTGCCAGCTCACCAAGGGGGTACGAGCAGTACTTC.

The gene calls are TRBV5-6 and TRBJ1-5; no clear D gene. This CDR3 comprises 15 residues. Deletions cut 1 base from V and 2 bases from J, with 10 bases between. CDR1 SGHDT and CDR2 YYEEEE come from the germline V gene. For the CDR3, the DNA is TGTGCCAGCAGCTTGTGGCAGCAGGGCAATCAGCCCCAGCATTTT. It translates to CASSLWQQGNQPQHF.

CDR3 residues: CASSPRTTPYNEQFF. CDR3 bases: TGTGCCAGCAGCCCACGGACTACCCCTTACAATGAGCAGTTCTTC. This rearrangement joins TRBV11-3 to TRBJ2-1; D is possibly TRBD2 (6 bases). Trimming removed 5 bases at V and 4 bases at J, with 15 bases between. Germline loops: CDR1 SGHNT, CDR2 YENEEA. This CDR3 contains 15 residues.

In DNA, the CDR3 is TGTGCCAGCAGCTTAGCGGGAGGTCCCTCAATTGATACGCAGTATTTT. As protein: CASSLAGGPSIDTQYF. The J gene is TRBJ2-3, the V gene TRBV7-8; a possible D gene is TRBD2 (6 bases). The length of the CDR3 is 16 residues. In germline, CDR1 is SGHVS, CDR2 FQNEAQ. Deletions cut 0 bases from V and 6 bases from J, with 16 bases between.

This chain joins TRBV5-1 and TRBJ1-1; 9 nucleotides line up with TRBD1. CDR3 length: 13 amino acids. The germline V gene encodes CDR1 SGHRS and CDR2 YFSETQ. V lost 4 bases, J lost 5 bases, and 3 bases stayed unmatched. CDR3 amino acids: CASSRTGETEAFF. The CDR3 bases are TGCGCCAGCAGCCGGACAGGGGAGACTGAAGCTTTCTTT.

In nucleotides, the CDR3 is TGTGCCAGCAGCTTTCCGAGTACTAATACGCAGTATTTT. Translation gives CASSFPSTNTQYF. The chain uses TRBV5-6 and TRBJ2-3, with D unresolved. V lost 2 bases to trimming and J lost 7 bases, with 11 bases between them. Germline CDR1 SGHDT, CDR2 YYEEEE. The CDR3 is made up of 13 amino acids.

This clone was counted a single time. The chain couples TRBV19 to TRBJ1-1, with 10 bases matching TRBD1. Unmatched junction bases numbered 4, after V lost 5 bases and J lost 4 bases. Germline values: CDR1 LNHDA, CDR2 SQIVND (reference sequence). This CDR3 spans 14 amino acids. CDR3 nucleotide sequence: TGTGCCAGTAGTGGGACAGGGGACGGCACTGAAGCTTTCTTT. It encodes CASSGTGDGTEAFF.

The rearrangement uses TRBV25-1 and TRBJ2-1; maybe TRBD2 (5 bases). Germline V gene lookup returns CDR1 MGHDK and CDR2 SYGVNS. V was pared by 6 bases and J by 3 bases, with 9 bases between. The CDR3 spans 13 residues. The CDR3 loop is CASRKDFYNEQFF. The CDR3 DNA reads as TGTGCCAGCAGGAAGGACTTCTACAATGAGCAGTTCTTC.

The rearrangement uses TRBV6-5 and TRBJ2-7; D possibly corresponds to TRBD2 (5 bases). Germline V lookup: CDR1 MNHEY, CDR2 SVGAGI. The CDR3 length is 16 residues. V shed 0 bases and J shed 4 bases, with 16 bases lying between them. This CDR3 is CASSYSSGGRRYEQYF. DNA of the CDR3: TGTGCCAGCAGTTACTCGAGTGGCGGAAGGAGGTACGAGCAGTACTTC.

The V call is TRBV6-6, the J call TRBJ2-7, with a weak D call TRBD1 (7 bases). Germline V CDR1 and CDR2: MNHNY, SVGAGI (reference sequence). This CDR3 has 14 residues. V was clipped by 2 bases and J by 7 bases, with 15 bases between them. The CDR3 bases are TGTGCCAGCAGTTACGGGGGGACAGTTACGGAGCAGTACTTC. Its translation: CASSYGGTVTEQYF.

This sequence joins TRBV6-5 and TRBJ1-2; D is unclear. Germline V gene data show CDR1 as MNHEY and CDR2 as SVGAGI. The V and J ends lost 4 bases and 4 bases respectively, with 7 bases between them. The CDR3 extends over 12 amino acids. CDR3 sequence (DNA): TGTGCCAGCAGTTCACAGACCTATGGCTACACCTTC. Amino acids: CASSSQTYGYTF.

On this clone itself: Other DNA sequences in this specimen translate into the identical CDR3. This chain connects TRBV5-1 to TRBJ2-7; tentative D call: TRBD2 (6 bases). The germline CDR1 and CDR2 sequences are SGHRS and YFSETQ. This CDR3 spans 14 amino acids. The V end lost 4 bases, the J end lost 0 bases, and 11 bases lay between the germline ends. CDR3 coding DNA: TGCGCCAGCAGCCTCCCCGGGAGCTCCTACGAGCAGTACTTC. It yields the protein CASSLPGSSYEQYF.

This chain uses TRBV5-4 with TRBJ2-7; TRBD1 aligns across 11 bases. Germline values: CDR1 SGHNT, CDR2 YYREEE (reference sequence). The CDR3 runs 15 residues. Trimming took 4 bases from V and 3 from J; bases not matched to a gene: 6. CDR3 loop: CASSPGTGGLYEQYF. The DNA for the CDR3 is TGTGCCAGCAGCCCCGGGACAGGGGGTCTCTACGAGCAGTACTTC.

The chain uses TRBV27 and TRBJ2-1; D is perhaps TRBD2 (6 bases). The germline gives CDR1 MNHEY, CDR2 SMNVEV (reference sequence). The CDR3 is 16 residues long. The V end lost 3 bases, the J end lost 3 bases, and 15 bases lay between the germline ends. The DNA of the CDR3 is TGTGCCAGCAGTTTCCTCGGGGGTAGGGGCTACAATGAGCAGTTCTTC. Protein: CASSFLGGRGYNEQFF.

The rearrangement uses TRBV9 and TRBJ1-2; 8 positions match TRBD1. Germline V gives CDR1 SGDLS, CDR2 YYNGEE. Germline trimming cut 0 bases from V and 4 bases from J; bases unmatched to any gene: 5. CDR3 length: 15 amino acids. CDR3 sequence reads: CASSVGHGTGYGYTF. CDR3 in DNA: TGTGCCAGCAGCGTAGGTCATGGGACAGGCTATGGCTACACCTTC.